This TCR beta chain was documented in a study of blood T cells in healthy people across ages. The study, taken as a whole, reports: Estimated diversity that came from one million T cells was considered an underestimate.

The CDR3 has 12 residues. The germline gives CDR1 SGHAT, CDR2 FQNNGV. This clonotype was counted only a few times. Its specificity is not known. One end of the junction is discordant with germline, which a read error may explain. Through a sample-barcoded 5' primer and a J-beta primer mix, a second PCR was run for roughly 7 to 11 cycles. A tag from a template-switch adaptor with 12 random nucleotides marked each cDNA molecule. TCRdb reprocessed the 5' RACE reads via MiXCR and lists one record per CDR3 protein. The sample records 1 million or so distinct CDR3 sequences, approximately 26% being singletons. The same specimen was also included in a second study, on T cells of mothers and their children. That source reports: A few healthy Caucasian mothers, along with their six children, were the donors.

The chain joins TRBV11-2 to TRBJ2-5; D remains unclear. Sequenced: blood. The sequence was obtained from a girl between 2 and 10 years old in good health. CDR3 sequence reads: CASSFSPGKGHF. The CDR3 DNA follows: TGTGCCAGCAGCTTTTCCCCGGGCAAGGGCCACTTC.